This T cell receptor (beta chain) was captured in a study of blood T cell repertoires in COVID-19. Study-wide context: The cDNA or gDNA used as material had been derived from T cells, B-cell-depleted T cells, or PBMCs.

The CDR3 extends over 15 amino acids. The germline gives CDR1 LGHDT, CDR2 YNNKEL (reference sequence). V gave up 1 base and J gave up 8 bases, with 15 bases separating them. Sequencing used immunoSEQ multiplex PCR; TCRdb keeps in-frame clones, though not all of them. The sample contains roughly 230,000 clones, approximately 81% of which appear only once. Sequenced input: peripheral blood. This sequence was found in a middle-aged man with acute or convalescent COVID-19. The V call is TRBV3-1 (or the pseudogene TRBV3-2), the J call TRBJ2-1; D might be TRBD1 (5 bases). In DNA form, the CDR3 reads TGTGCCAGCAGCCAAGTAGTTGCAGGGTCCGATGAGCAGTTCTTC. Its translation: CASSQVVAGSDEQFF.